The 29 T cell receptor beta chains below come from one sample, sequenced in a study of T cell repertoires in cytomegalovirus infection. TCRdb reprocessed the reads with MiXCR, giving one entry per CDR3 protein. This sample yields some 920,000 distinct CDR3 sequences, of which around 30% are seen a single time; over 12% belongs to the top ten. Antigen specificity for these receptors is unknown. Sequencing was performed on cultured CD8+ T cells from PBMCs, taken from culture after CMV antigen stimulation. These receptors all stem from a human donor in good health (CMV status not recorded). Some clones in this sample may be carry-over from other donors' samples.

The chain recombines TRBV7-6 with TRBJ1-4, with D possibly TRBD1 on 5 matching bases. CDR1 SGHVS and CDR2 FNYEAQ come from the germline V gene. V was cut by 5 bases and J by 5 bases, with 15 bases left in between. This CDR3 spans 15 amino acids. CDR3 amino acids: CASSPGGTANEKLFF. The CDR3 DNA sequence: TGTGCCAGCAGCCCGGGGGGGACCGCAAATGAAAAACTGTTTTTT.

The chain combines TRBV12-3 or TRBV12-4 with TRBJ1-4, with D maybe TRBD1 (6 bases). The V end was cut by 6 bases, the J end by 7 bases, with 21 bases between. The CDR3 extends over 16 amino acids. The CDR3 DNA follows: TGTGCCAGCAGCCGGGAGGGGGGATCCGTGGCTGAAAAACTGTTTTTT. It specifies CASSREGGSVAEKLFF.

At least ten counts were recorded for this clonotype. The rearrangement links TRBV6-1 to TRBJ1-2; no clear D gene. This CDR3 comprises 11 residues. CDR1 and CDR2 from the germline V gene are MNHNS and SASEGT. V was clipped by 6 bases and J by 2 bases, with 4 bases between them. CDR3 in DNA: TGTGCCAGCAGCGCCAACTATGGCTACACCTTC. It yields the protein CASSANYGYTF.

This clonotype appeared a few times. This chain connects TRBV19 to TRBJ2-5; 7 bases map to TRBD2. Germline loops: CDR1 LNHDA, CDR2 SQIVND (reference sequence). Unmatched junction bases numbered 13, after V lost 6 bases and J lost 0 bases. This CDR3 has 17 residues. The CDR3 DNA is TGTGCCAGTAGCAGTTCACTAGCGCAATATCACCAAGAGACCCAGTACTTC. Translating it yields CASSSSLAQYHQETQYF.

This chain uses TRBV4-2 with TRBJ2-1, with D possibly called TRBD1 or TRBD2 (6 bases each). Germline CDR1 is LGHNA and CDR2 is YNFKEQ. Trimming pared 0 bases from V and 6 bases from J, leaving 15 bases between. The CDR3 contains 16 residues. CDR3 sequence (DNA): TGTGCCAGCAGCCAAGATCTGTCGGGGGCCACCAATGAGCAGTTCTTC. Its translation: CASSQDLSGATNEQFF.

In its sample, this clonotype was seen many times. The genes are TRBV7-6 and TRBJ1-5; maybe TRBD1 (5 bases). The CDR3 totals 14 residues. Trimming removed 0 bases from V and 6 bases from J, with 9 bases in between. Germline loops: CDR1 SGHVS, CDR2 FNYEAQ. CDR3 residues: CASSLAGGGQPQHF. In DNA form, the CDR3 reads TGTGCCAGCAGCTTAGCGGGGGGAGGTCAGCCCCAGCATTTT. The whole variable domain, filled in from reference TRBV7-6 and TRBJ1-5, reads GAGVSQSPRYKVTKRGQDVALRCDPISGHVSLYWYRQALGQGPEFLTYFNYEAQQDKSGLPNDRFSAERPEGSISTLTIQRTEQRDSAMYRCASSLAGGGQPQHFGDGTRLSIL.

J is TRBJ2-7 and V is TRBV27, with TRBD2 identical over 11 bases. This CDR3 contains 14 residues. Germline V lookup: CDR1 MNHEY, CDR2 SMNVEV (reference sequence). Unmatched junction bases numbered 5, after V lost 5 bases and J lost 5 bases. The CDR3 sequence is CASSLIAGGNEQYV. DNA for the CDR3: TGTGCCAGCAGTCTAATAGCGGGGGGGAACGAGCAGTACGTC.

This chain joins TRBV19 and TRBJ2-1; D not certain. This CDR3 comprises 14 residues. Trimming shortened V by 6 bases and J by 5 bases, and 14 bases separated the two germline ends. The germline V gene encodes CDR1 LNHDA and CDR2 SQIVND (reference sequence). The CDR3 sequence is CASSPRLDDNEQFF. DNA of the CDR3: TGTGCCAGTAGCCCAAGGCTGGACGACAATGAGCAGTTCTTC.

This clonotype appeared many times. The chain carries TRBV7-9 and TRBJ1-5; D remains unclear. CDR1 and CDR2 (germline): SEHNR, FQNEAQ (reference sequence). Trimming cost V 3 bases and J 5 bases, with 8 bases left between them. CDR3 size: 13 residues. The CDR3 sequence is CASSLRLDQPQHF. As DNA, the CDR3 is TGTGCCAGCAGCTTGAGGCTCGATCAGCCCCAGCATTTT. The variable domain in full, completed from reference TRBV7-9 and TRBJ1-5, reads DTGVSQNPRHKITKRGQNVTFRCDPISEHNRLYWYRQTLGQGPEFLTYFQNEAQLEKSRLLSDRFSAERPKGSFSTLEIQRTEQGDSAMYLCASSLRLDQPQHFGDGTRLSIL.

This clonotype has more than one count but fewer than ten. The rearrangement links TRBV18 to TRBJ1-1; 8 positions agree with TRBD1. Germline V gene data show CDR1 as KGHSH and CDR2 as LQKENI. Trimming at V came to 3 bases and at J to 6 bases, leaving 9 bases not matched to a gene. The CDR3 runs 15 residues. CDR3: CASSPAGQDTPEAFF. CDR3 bases: TGTGCCAGCTCACCTGCGGGACAGGACACCCCTGAAGCTTTCTTT. Using reference TRBV18 and TRBJ1-1 for the parts outside the CDR3, the full variable domain is NAGVMQNPRHLVRRRGQEARLRCSPMKGHSHVYWYRQLPEEGLKFMVYLQKENIIDESGMPKERFSAEFPKEGPSILRIQQVVRGDSAAYFCASSPAGQDTPEAFFGQGTRLTVV.

This clonotype was counted a few times. This sequence joins TRBV20-1 and TRBJ1-2; D is uncertain. In germline, CDR1 is DFQATT, CDR2 SNEGSKA (reference sequence). CDR3 length equals 13 residues. V was cut by 7 bases and J by 3 bases, with 15 bases left in between. CDR3 sequence: CSVKNPGDYGYTF. The DNA of the CDR3 is TGCAGTGTTAAAAACCCAGGCGACTATGGCTACACCTTC.

This clonotype was seen a handful of times. This chain uses TRBV19 with TRBJ1-1; no definite D call. Per germline, CDR1 LNHDA and CDR2 SQIVND (reference sequence). The CDR3 is made up of 12 amino acids. The germline V and J ends were trimmed by 4 bases and 11 bases, with 14 bases remaining between them. CDR3 coding DNA: TGTGCCAGTAGTACCCGCGCCCTTTCCGCTTTCTTT. This gives the protein CASSTRALSAFF.

This clonotype was counted only a few times. V is TRBV19 and J is TRBJ1-1; 7 bases are a match to TRBD1. Germline CDR1 and CDR2: LNHDA and SQIVND (reference sequence). This CDR3 has 17 residues. V dropped 5 bases and J dropped 0; count of bases not matched to a gene: 12. The CDR3 region has the DNA TGTGCCAGTAGTCCAGCCACAGGGGTGCTTATGAACACTGAAGCTTTCTTT. As protein: CASSPATGVLMNTEAFF.

The chain combines TRBV27 with TRBJ1-3; D is ambiguous. Germline V gene lookup returns CDR1 MNHEY and CDR2 SMNVEV (reference sequence). CDR3 length: 13 residues. V lost 3 bases and J lost 4, with 7 bases in between. The DNA for the CDR3 is TGTGCCAGCAGTTTTGGGGTAGGAAACACCATATATTTT. Amino acid sequence: CASSFGVGNTIYF.

This clonotype appeared many times. This chain uses TRBV19 with TRBJ1-1, with no clear D. From germline, CDR1 is LNHDA and CDR2 SQIVND (reference sequence). Between the trimmed V and J ends, which lost 6 bases and 4 bases, there was a span of 15 bases. CDR3 length equals 14 residues. CDR3: CASSRESPATEAFF. CDR3 bases: TGTGCCAGTAGCCGAGAGAGCCCGGCCACTGAAGCTTTCTTT.

This clonotype was recorded only once. The chain joins TRBV4-3 to TRBJ2-5; D not resolved. CDR1 LGHNA and CDR2 YSLEER come from the germline V gene. V lost 2 bases, J lost 2 bases, and 15 bases lay in between. This CDR3 is built from 16 residues. CDR3 DNA sequence: TGCGCCAGCAGCCAACGGTGGGCGAACAGTCAAGAGACCCAGTACTTC. Its translation is CASSQRWANSQETQYF.

This clonotype came up many times. The J gene is TRBJ2-1, the V gene TRBV7-6; 9 bases line up with TRBD1. From germline, CDR1 is SGHVS and CDR2 FNYEAQ. This CDR3 is 17 amino acids long. V trimming: 1 base; J trimming: 0 bases; junction bases outside the gene matches: 4. The CDR3 region is CASSLVGQGSSYNEQFF. In DNA, the CDR3 is TGTGCCAGCAGCTTAGTTGGACAGGGGAGCTCCTACAATGAGCAGTTCTTC.

This clonotype was counted only a few times. This chain connects TRBV15 to TRBJ1-3; the D is unclear. The CDR3 sequence is 15 residues long. Germline V gene sequence: CDR1 LNHNV, CDR2 YYDKDF (reference sequence). Between the trimmed V and J ends, which lost 1 base and 3 bases, there was a span of 10 bases. DNA for the CDR3: TGTGCCACCAGCAGAGGTACAGATTTTGGAAACACCATATATTTT. Residues: CATSRGTDFGNTIYF.

V usage is TRBV4-1 and J usage is TRBJ1-5, with D hard to call. V dropped 5 bases and J dropped 7 bases, with 15 bases sitting between them. Germline CDR1 reads MGHRA; CDR2 reads YSYEKL. The CDR3 consists of 14 residues. CDR3 region: CASSSARADQPQHF. CDR3 sequence (DNA): TGCGCCAGCAGCAGTGCACGGGCTGACCAGCCCCAGCATTTT.

Only a few counts were recorded for this clonotype. This chain links TRBV4-3 with TRBJ2-1; D gene uncertain. The CDR3 loop spans 16 amino acids. Germline values: CDR1 LGHNA, CDR2 YSLEER. V was pared by 0 bases and J by 3 bases, with 12 bases between. CDR3 sequence (DNA): TGCGCCAGCAGCCAAGAAGTCGAAAGGGACTACAATGAGCAGTTCTTC. This gives the protein CASSQEVERDYNEQFF.

This chain uses TRBV5-5 with TRBJ2-1; weak D call: TRBD1 (6 bases). V was trimmed by 4 bases and J by 4 bases, leaving 15 bases between them. The CDR3 covers 15 residues. Germline CDR1 reads SGHKS; CDR2 reads YYEKEE (reference sequence). The CDR3 DNA is TGTGCCAGCAGCCACCGCGACAGGCGGTACAATGAGCAGTTCTTC. Amino acid sequence: CASSHRDRRYNEQFF.

This rearrangement joins TRBV5-6 to TRBJ1-1; D may be TRBD1 (5 bases). Germline CDR1 reads SGHDT; CDR2 reads YYEEEE. The V end was cut by 0 bases, the J end by 4 bases, with 13 bases between. The length of the CDR3 is 15 residues. The CDR3 spells CASSLVQALGTEAFF. Here the CDR3 DNA reads TGTGCCAGCAGCTTGGTACAGGCCCTCGGCACTGAAGCTTTCTTT.

The rearrangement links TRBV24-1 to TRBJ2-3, with 7 bases matching TRBD2. Germline values: CDR1 KGHDR, CDR2 SFDVKD. The CDR3 sequence is 15 residues long. The ends lost 10 bases at V and 8 bases at J; junction bases unmatched: 17. This chain's CDR3 is CATALAGETRGTQYF. DNA of the CDR3: TGTGCCACAGCTCTCGCGGGGGAGACCAGAGGTACGCAGTATTTT.

The chain joins TRBV27 to TRBJ1-6; D is perhaps TRBD1 (6 bases). Germline values: CDR1 MNHEY, CDR2 SMNVEV (reference sequence). The ends were cut back, 2 bases at V and 12 bases at J, with 11 bases in the middle. There are 13 residues in the CDR3. The DNA of the CDR3 is TGTGCCAGCAGTTTAACAGGGTTGGGACCCCTCCACTTT. This codes for CASSLTGLGPLHF.

The gene calls are TRBV19 and TRBJ2-1; no definite D call. The germline V gene has CDR1 LNHDA and CDR2 SQIVND (reference sequence). The CDR3 length is 16 residues. V was shortened by 3 bases and J by 8 bases, with 20 bases between the two germline ends. CDR3 region: CASSIVAGSLADEQFF. The DNA of the CDR3 is TGTGCCAGTAGTATCGTTGCCGGCTCCCTCGCCGATGAGCAGTTCTTC. The full variable domain, its missing parts supplied by reference TRBV19 and TRBJ2-1, is DGGITQSPKYLFRKEGQNVTLSCEQNLNHDAMYWYRQDPGQGLRLIYYSQIVNDFQKGDIAEGYSVSREKKESFPLTVTSAQKNPTAFYLCASSIVAGSLADEQFFGPGTRLTVL.

This chain joins TRBV6-2 or TRBV6-3 and TRBJ2-3, with TRBD1 matching 9 bases. This CDR3 contains 15 residues. Per the germline V gene, CDR1 is MNHEY and CDR2 is SVGEGT. Unmatched junction bases numbered 8, after V lost 5 bases and J lost 5 bases. CDR3 bases: TGTGCCAGCAGTATCTCCGGGACAGGGTTAGATACGCAGTATTTT. Translated: CASSISGTGLDTQYF.

V usage is TRBV6-2 or TRBV6-3 and J usage is TRBJ2-2; D is undetermined. CDR1 and CDR2 (germline): MNHEY, SVGEGT. The ends were cut back, 11 bases at V and 4 bases at J, with 11 bases in the middle. This CDR3 has 12 amino acids. The CDR3 spells CASQIGTGELFF. CDR3 DNA sequence: TGTGCCTCCCAGATCGGCACCGGGGAGCTGTTTTTT.

This clonotype was picked up many times. The chain recombines TRBV25-1 with TRBJ2-3; D is unresolved. V shed 4 bases and J shed 0 bases, with 14 bases lying between them. Germline assignment: CDR1 MGHDK and CDR2 SYGVNS. The CDR3 totals 16 residues. CDR3 in amino acids: CASSGYYTSSTDTQYF. CDR3 coding DNA: TGTGCCAGCAGTGGATATTACACTTCTAGCACAGATACGCAGTATTTT. The full variable domain, its missing parts supplied by reference TRBV25-1 and TRBJ2-3, is EADIYQTPRYLVIGTGKKITLECSQTMGHDKMYWYQQDPGMELHLIHYSYGVNSTEKGDLSSESTVSRIRTEHFPLTLESARPSHTSQYLCASSGYYTSSTDTQYFGPGTRLTVL.

The rearrangement uses TRBV10-3 and TRBJ2-6; either TRBD1 or TRBD2 may supply D (5 bases each). Trimming took 6 bases from V and 1 from J, leaving 16 bases between them. The CDR3 spans 17 residues. Germline lookup yields CDR1 ENHRY and CDR2 SYGVKD. The CDR3 DNA reads as TGTGCCATCAGGGACCGGGACGGCGATTCTGGGGCCAACGTCCTGACTTTC. Protein product: CAIRDRDGDSGANVLTF.